The rows below give T cell receptor beta chains drawn from one sample of a study of memory CD8 T cells in hepatitis C reinfection. The protocol was immunoSEQ multiplex PCR, while the TCRdb copy is restricted to in-frame clones and leaves out a portion. The table has approximately 46,000 clones, roughly 89% seen once. The source material was naive CD8+ T cells sorted from blood. These receptors all come from a man younger than 35 with hepatitis C virus infection. CDR3s include the opening cysteine and the closing phenylalanine or tryptophan. A D gene is named only where the DNA matches it firmly. Not every row has a clone size; where given, it reads once, few, many or a size class.

J: TRBJ2-7; size: -; V: TRBV27; D: TRBD1; DNA: TGTGCCAGCAGTTTCAGTACAGGGGGATCCTACGAGCAGTACTTC; CDR3: CASSFSTGGSYEQYF
J: TRBJ1-2; size: -; V: TRBV6-6; D: -; DNA: TGTGCCAGCAGTTACTCCCCGGAAGGGGTGGAGGGCTACACCTTC; CDR3: CASSYSPEGVEGYTF
J: TRBJ1-1; size: -; V: TRBV4-1; D: -; DNA: TGCGCCAGCAGCCAAGATCAGAGGACTGAAGCTTTCTTT; CDR3: CASSQDQRTEAFF
J: TRBJ2-5; size: -; V: TRBV7-9; D: TRBD2; DNA: TGTGCCAGCAGCGACAATATCGGGGGGGAAGAGACCCAGTACTTC; CDR3: CASSDNIGGEETQYF
J: TRBJ1-5; size: -; V: TRBV6-5; D: -; DNA: TGTGCCAGCAGCTTCGACACCTATAGCAATCAGCCCCAGCATTTT; CDR3: CASSFDTYSNQPQHF
J: TRBJ2-1; size: once; V: TRBV10-1; D: -; DNA: TGCGCCAGCAGTGATACCCGGGGTTACAATGAGCAGTTCTTC; CDR3: CASSDTRGYNEQFF
J: TRBJ2-1; size: -; V: TRBV6-1; D: TRBD2; DNA: TGTGCCAGCGGACTGACTAGCGGCCAAAACAATGAGCAGTTCTTC; CDR3: CASGLTSGQNNEQFF
J: TRBJ1-6; size: -; V: TRBV5-6; D: -; DNA: TGTGCCAGCAGTTCGGACAGTTTCTCACCCCTCCACTTT; CDR3: CASSSDSFSPLHF
J: TRBJ2-7; size: -; V: TRBV7-9; D: -; DNA: TGTGCCAGCAGCTCAGGGTCACAGGGTTACTACGAGCAGTACTTC; CDR3: CASSSGSQGYYEQYF
J: TRBJ2-2; size: once; V: TRBV9; D: -; DNA: TGTGCCAGCAGCGTAGGACAGGCCGGGTGGGAGCTGTTTTTT; CDR3: CASSVGQAGWELFF
J: TRBJ2-7; size: -; V: TRBV19; D: TRBD1; DNA: TGTGCCAGTAGTCCACGGGACAGCTCCTACGAGCAGTACTTC; CDR3: CASSPRDSSYEQYF
J: TRBJ2-1; size: -; V: TRBV27; D: TRBD1; DNA: TGTGCCAGCAGTTCTCGGGACAGGGGAGAAAATGAGCAGTTCTTC; CDR3: CASSSRDRGENEQFF
J: TRBJ1-2; size: -; V: TRBV19; D: -; DNA: TGTGCCAGCTCCCTTAACTATGGCTACACCTTC; CDR3: CASSLNYGYTF
J: TRBJ2-2; size: -; V: TRBV15; D: TRBD2; DNA: TGTGCCACCAGAGCTAGCGGGACGAACACCGGGGAGCTGTTTTTT; CDR3: CATRASGTNTGELFF
J: TRBJ2-3; size: -; V: TRBV5-1; D: TRBD2; DNA: TGCGCCAGCAGCTCCCAGCGGGGGCAGGCAGATACGCAGTATTTT; CDR3: CASSSQRGQADTQYF
J: TRBJ2-2; size: -; V: TRBV19; D: TRBD1; DNA: TGTGCCAGTAACCCAGGGGGCAGGGGTTTGACCGGGGAGCTGTTTTTT; CDR3: CASNPGGRGLTGELFF
J: TRBJ2-1; size: -; V: TRBV14; D: -; DNA: TGTGCCAGCAGCCTGTGGGGAGAAGGGAATGAGCAGTTCTTC; CDR3: CASSLWGEGNEQFF
J: TRBJ2-1; size: -; V: TRBV7-9; D: TRBD1; DNA: TGTGCCAGCAGCCTGGGACAGGGGGTAGTCAATGAGCAGTTCTTC; CDR3: CASSLGQGVVNEQFF
J: TRBJ2-1; size: -; V: TRBV11-2; D: -; DNA: TGTGCCAGCAGCTTACTAGTCGGGGGTAAGGAGCAGTTCTTC; CDR3: CASSLLVGGKEQFF
J: TRBJ2-7; size: -; V: TRBV4-1; D: -; DNA: TGCGCCAGCAGCCCGACAGCCGCCTACGAGCAGTACTTC; CDR3: CASSPTAAYEQYF
J: TRBJ2-3; size: -; V: TRBV11-2; D: TRBD2; DNA: TGTGCCAGCAGCTTAGGACTAGCGGGGACCTACACAGATACGCAGTATTTT; CDR3: CASSLGLAGTYTDTQYF
J: TRBJ2-7; size: -; V: TRBV4-3; D: -; DNA: TGCGCCAGCAGCCAAGAGAGTAGCGTTAGCTCCTACGAGCAGTACTTC; CDR3: CASSQESSVSSYEQYF
J: TRBJ2-2; size: -; V: TRBV4-1; D: -; DNA: TGCGCCAGCAGCGGGGACTTGAACACCGGGGAGCTGTTTTTT; CDR3: CASSGDLNTGELFF